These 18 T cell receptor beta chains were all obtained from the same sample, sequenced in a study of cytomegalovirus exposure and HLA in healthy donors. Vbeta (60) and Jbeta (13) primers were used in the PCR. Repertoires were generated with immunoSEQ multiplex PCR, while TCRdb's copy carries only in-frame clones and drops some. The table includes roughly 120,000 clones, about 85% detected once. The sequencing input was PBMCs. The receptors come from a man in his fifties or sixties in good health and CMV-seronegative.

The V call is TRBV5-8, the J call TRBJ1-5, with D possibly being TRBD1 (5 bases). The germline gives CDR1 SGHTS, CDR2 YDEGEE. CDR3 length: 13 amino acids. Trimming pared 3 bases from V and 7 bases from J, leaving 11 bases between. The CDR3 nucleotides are TGTGCCAGCAGCTGGGGGGATCAACAGCCCCAGCATTTT. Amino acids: CASSWGDQQPQHF.

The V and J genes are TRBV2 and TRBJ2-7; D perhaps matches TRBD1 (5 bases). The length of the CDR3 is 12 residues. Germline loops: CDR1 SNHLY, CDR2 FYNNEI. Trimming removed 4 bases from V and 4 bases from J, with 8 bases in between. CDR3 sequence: CASSGQSYEQYF. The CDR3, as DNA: TGTGCCAGCAGTGGACAGTCATACGAGCAGTACTTC.

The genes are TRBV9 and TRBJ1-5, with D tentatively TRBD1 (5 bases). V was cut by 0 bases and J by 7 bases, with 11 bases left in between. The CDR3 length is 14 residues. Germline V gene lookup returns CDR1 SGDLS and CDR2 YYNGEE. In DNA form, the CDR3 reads TGTGCCAGCAGCGTAGGGGGGGTTGAGCAGCCCCAGCATTTT. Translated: CASSVGGVEQPQHF.

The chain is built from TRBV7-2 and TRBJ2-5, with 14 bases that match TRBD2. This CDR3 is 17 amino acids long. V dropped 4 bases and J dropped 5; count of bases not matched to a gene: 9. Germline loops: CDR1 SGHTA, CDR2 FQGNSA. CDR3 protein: CASSSRLAGGPGETQYF. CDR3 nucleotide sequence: TGTGCCAGCAGCTCCCGACTAGCGGGAGGGCCGGGGGAGACCCAGTACTTC. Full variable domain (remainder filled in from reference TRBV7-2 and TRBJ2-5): GAGVSQSPSNKVTEKGKDVELRCDPISGHTALYWYRQSLGQGLEFLIYFQGNSAPDKSGLPSDRFSAERTGGSVSTLTIQRTQQEDSAVYLCASSSRLAGGPGETQYFGPGTRLLVL.

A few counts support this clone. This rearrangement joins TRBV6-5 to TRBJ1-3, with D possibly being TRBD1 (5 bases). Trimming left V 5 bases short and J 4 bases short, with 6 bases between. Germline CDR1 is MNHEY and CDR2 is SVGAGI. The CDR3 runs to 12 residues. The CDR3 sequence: CASSAGGNTIYF. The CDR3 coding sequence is TGTGCCAGCAGTGCAGGGGGAAACACCATATATTTT.

CDR3 in DNA: TGTGCCAGCAGTGCCCGGGGAGGCTACACCTTC. It specifies CASSARGGYTF. The chain employs TRBV6-1 and TRBJ1-2; D not resolved. Trimming pared 4 bases from V and 8 bases from J, leaving 8 bases between. The V gene's germline CDR1 is MNHNS and CDR2 SASEGT. The CDR3 length is 11 residues.

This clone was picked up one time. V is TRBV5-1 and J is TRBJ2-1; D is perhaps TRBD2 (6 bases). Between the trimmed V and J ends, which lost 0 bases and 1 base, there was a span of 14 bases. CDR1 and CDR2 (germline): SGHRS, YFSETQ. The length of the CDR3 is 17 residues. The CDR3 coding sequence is TGCGCCAGCAGCTTGGCCGGAGGGGCAGCGTCCTACAATGAGCAGTTCTTC. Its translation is CASSLAGGAASYNEQFF.

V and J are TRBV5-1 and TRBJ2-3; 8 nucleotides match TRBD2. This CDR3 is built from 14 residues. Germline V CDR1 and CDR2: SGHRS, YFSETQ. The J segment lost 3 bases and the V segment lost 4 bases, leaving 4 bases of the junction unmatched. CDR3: CASSRAGVTDTQYF. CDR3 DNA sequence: TGCGCCAGCAGCAGAGCGGGAGTGACAGATACGCAGTATTTT.

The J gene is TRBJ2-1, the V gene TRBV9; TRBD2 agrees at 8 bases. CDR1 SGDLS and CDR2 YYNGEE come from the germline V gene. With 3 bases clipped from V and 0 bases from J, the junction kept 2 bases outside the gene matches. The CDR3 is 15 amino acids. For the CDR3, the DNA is TGTGCCAGCAGCGCCGGGACTAGCTCCTACAATGAGCAGTTCTTC. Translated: CASSAGTSSYNEQFF. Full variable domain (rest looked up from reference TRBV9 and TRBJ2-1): DSGVTQTPKHLITATGQRVTLRCSPRSGDLSVYWYQQSLDQGLQFLIQYYNGEERAKGNILERFSAQQFPDLHSELNLSSLELGDSALYFCASSAGTSSYNEQFFGPGTRLTVL.

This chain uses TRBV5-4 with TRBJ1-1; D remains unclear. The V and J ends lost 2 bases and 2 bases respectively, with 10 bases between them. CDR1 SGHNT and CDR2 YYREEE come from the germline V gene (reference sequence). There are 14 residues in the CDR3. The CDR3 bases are TGTGCCAGCAGCTTTGGAAGACAAAACACTGAAGCTTTCTTT. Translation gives CASSFGRQNTEAFF.

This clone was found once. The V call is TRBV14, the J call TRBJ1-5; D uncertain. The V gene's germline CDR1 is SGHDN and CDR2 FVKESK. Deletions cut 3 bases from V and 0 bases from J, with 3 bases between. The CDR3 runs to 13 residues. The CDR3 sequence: CASSQSSNQPQHF. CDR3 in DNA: TGTGCCAGCAGCCAGAGTAGCAATCAGCCCCAGCATTTT.

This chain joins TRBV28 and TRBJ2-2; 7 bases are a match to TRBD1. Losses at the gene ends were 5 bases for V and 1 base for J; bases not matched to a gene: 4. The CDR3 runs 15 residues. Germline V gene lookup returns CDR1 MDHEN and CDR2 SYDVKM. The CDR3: CASSLTGLNTGELFF. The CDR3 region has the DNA TGTGCCAGCAGTCTGACAGGGCTGAACACCGGGGAGCTGTTTTTT.

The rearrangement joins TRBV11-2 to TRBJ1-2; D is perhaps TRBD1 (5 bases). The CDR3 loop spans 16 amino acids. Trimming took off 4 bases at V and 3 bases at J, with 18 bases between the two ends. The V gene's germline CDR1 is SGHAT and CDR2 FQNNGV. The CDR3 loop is CASSSAGLRVDYGYTF. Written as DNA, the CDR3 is TGTGCCAGCAGCTCGGCGGGGCTCAGGGTAGACTATGGCTACACCTTC.

DNA of the CDR3: TGTGCCAGTAGCGACAGGGGTCACGAGCAGTACTTC. Residues: CASSDRGHEQYF. This chain uses TRBV19 with TRBJ2-7; TRBD1 matches at 8 bases. CDR1 is LNHDA, CDR2 SQIVND, per germline (reference sequence). CDR3 size: 12 residues. V lost 6 bases to trimming and J lost 5 bases; unmatched junction nucleotides: 3.

In DNA form, the CDR3 reads TGTGCCAGCAGCTTACTTCGCGGGAATGAGCAGTTCTTC. This sequence encodes CASSLLRGNEQFF. The chain uses TRBV7-3 and TRBJ2-1; D might be TRBD2 (5 bases). Trimming took 2 bases from V and 7 from J, leaving 9 bases between them. From germline, CDR1 is SGHTA and CDR2 FQGTGA. The CDR3 has 13 amino acids.

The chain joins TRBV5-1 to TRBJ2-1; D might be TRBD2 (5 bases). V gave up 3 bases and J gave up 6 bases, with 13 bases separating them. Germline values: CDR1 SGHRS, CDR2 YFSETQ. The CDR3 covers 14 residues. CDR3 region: CASSYGLAANEQFF. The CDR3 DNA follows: TGCGCCAGCAGCTACGGACTGGCGGCCAATGAGCAGTTCTTC.

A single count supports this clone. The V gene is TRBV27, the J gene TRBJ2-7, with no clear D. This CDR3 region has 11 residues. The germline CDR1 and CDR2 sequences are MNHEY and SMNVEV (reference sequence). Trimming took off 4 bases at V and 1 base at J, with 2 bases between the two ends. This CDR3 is CASSSSYEQYF. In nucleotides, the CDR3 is TGTGCCAGCAGTTCATCCTACGAGCAGTACTTC.

The CDR3 reads CASSSTPGDTQYF. The CDR3 DNA reads TGTGCCAGCAGCTCGACCCCGGGGGATACGCAGTATTTT. This chain uses TRBV7-2 with TRBJ2-3; maybe TRBD2 (5 bases). The V and J ends lost 4 bases and 6 bases respectively, with 11 bases between them. Germline V lookup: CDR1 SGHTA, CDR2 FQGNSA. The CDR3 totals 13 residues.